The subject of this entry is one TCR beta chain. Cohorts were determined from participant-reported clinical history. This sample stems from a study of blood T cell repertoires in COVID-19. Overall study context: PBMCs, B-cell-depleted T cells, or T cells were the source of the cDNA or gDNA that made up the material.

Sequencing used immunoSEQ multiplex PCR; TCRdb keeps in-frame clones, though not all of them. Seen here are 250,000 or so clones, roughly 88% observed once, and the top ten hold approximately 2.5%. Looked up from germline, CDR1 is SGHAT and CDR2 is FQNNGV. The V and J ends lost 4 bases and 3 bases, in that order; junction bases with no gene match: 15. The CDR3 contains 18 residues. This chain joins TRBV11-2 and TRBJ2-1; TRBD1 aligns across 7 bases. This TCR came from a woman between 35 and 50 years old with acute COVID-19. The sample consisted of PBMCs or T cells enriched from blood (not recorded which). The CDR3 is CASSWPLADWDSYNEQFF. In DNA, the CDR3 is TGTGCCAGCAGCTGGCCGCTTGCGGATTGGGACAGCTACAATGAGCAGTTCTTC. The variable domain in full, with the rest retrieved from reference TRBV11-2 and TRBJ2-1, is EAGVAQSPRYKIIEKRQSVAFWCNPISGHATLYWYQQILGQGPKLLIQFQNNGVVDDSQLPKDRFSAERLKGVDSTLKIQPAKLEDSAVYLCASSWPLADWDSYNEQFFGPGTRLTVL.